This T cell receptor (beta chain) was captured by sequencing in a study of blood T cell repertoires in COVID-19. Study background: The origin of the acute and convalescent COVID-19 samples was the United States, Italy and Spain. T cells, B-cell-depleted T cells, or PBMCs supplied cDNA or gDNA.

Per the original methods: Estimated nucleated cell counts came from reference gene primer amplification. Sequenced by immunoSEQ multiplex PCR; TCRdb stores in-frame clones only, minus some. V and J calls plus clone size are reproduced from that table; the DNA served to infer D and trimming. The table lists a few hundred thousand clones, about 89% of them singletons. The CDR3 covers 17 residues. V lost 0 bases, J lost 3 bases, and 8 bases stayed unmatched. Germline CDR1 LGHNA, CDR2 YSLEER. This clonotype originated in a man aged 40-49 years who had recovered from COVID-19. The chain recombines TRBV4-3 with TRBJ2-3; 8 nucleotides match TRBD2. What was sequenced was peripheral blood. CDR3 sequence reads: CASSQDSPGGPTDTQYF. DNA of the CDR3: TGCGCCAGCAGCCAAGATAGTCCGGGGGGGCCTACAGATACGCAGTATTTT.